The entry that follows covers one TCR beta chain sequence. Its matching antigen is unknown. The CDR3 is 18 amino acids. The V gene end was trimmed by 5 bases and the J gene end by 3 bases; junction bases not matched to a gene: 14. Germline CDR1 reads MDHEN; CDR2 reads SYDVKM. The record originates from a study of OX40 agonist ivuxolimab in advanced cancers. Study-wide context: Partial responses were achieved by three patients: one hepatocellular carcinoma, two cutaneous melanoma. General study findings and limits: Both CD4+ and CD8+ T cell populations in blood had undergone clonal expansion by week 6 at 0.1 to 3.0 mg/kg. No determination was made of the antigen specificity of the expanded peripheral T cells.

Generated by immunoSEQ multiplex PCR, the TCRdb table keeps only in-frame clones and is missing some. The sample yields roughly 40,000 clones, around 89% seen once. The rearrangement uses TRBV28 and TRBJ2-2; 8 positions match TRBD1. The specimen comprised CD4+ or CD8+ T cells sorted from blood, sampled in a trial of the OX40 agonist ivuxolimab. This TCR derives from an adult with an advanced solid tumor such as melanoma, head and neck, liver or kidney cancer. This CDR3 reads CASSSPDREALDTGELFF. Written as DNA, the CDR3 is TGTGCCAGCAGTAGCCCGGACAGGGAGGCACTGGACACCGGGGAGCTGTTTTTT.